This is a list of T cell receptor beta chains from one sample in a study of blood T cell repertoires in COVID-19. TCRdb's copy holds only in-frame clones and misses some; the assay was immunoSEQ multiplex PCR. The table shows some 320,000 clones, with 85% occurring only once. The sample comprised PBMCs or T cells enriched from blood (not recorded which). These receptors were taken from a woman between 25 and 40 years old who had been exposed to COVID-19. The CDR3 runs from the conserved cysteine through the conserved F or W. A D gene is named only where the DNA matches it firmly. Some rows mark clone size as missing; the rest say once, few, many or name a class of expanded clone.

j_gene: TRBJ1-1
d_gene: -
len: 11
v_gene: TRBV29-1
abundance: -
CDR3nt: TGCAGCGTTGTCTTTACCCAGGCGCCTTTCTTT
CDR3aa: CSVVFTQAPFF

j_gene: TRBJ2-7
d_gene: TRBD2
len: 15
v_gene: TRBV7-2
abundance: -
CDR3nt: TGTGCCAGCAGCCCTGGAGATAGCGGGAACTACGAGCAGTACTTC
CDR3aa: CASSPGDSGNYEQYF

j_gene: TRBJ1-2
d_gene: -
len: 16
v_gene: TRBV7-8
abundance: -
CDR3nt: TGTGCCAGCAGCTACATACGGACTGCAGAGGACTATGGCTACACCTTC
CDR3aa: CASSYIRTAEDYGYTF

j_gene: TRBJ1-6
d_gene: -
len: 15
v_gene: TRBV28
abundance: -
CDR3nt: TGTGCCAGCAGTACTTTCCTTATCTATAATTCACCCCTCCACTTT
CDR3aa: CASSTFLIYNSPLHF

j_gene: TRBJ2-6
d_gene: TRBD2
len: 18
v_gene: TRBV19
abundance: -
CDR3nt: TGTGCCAGTAGTATACCAAGCGGGGGGACTGTTGGGGCCAACGTCCTGACTTTC
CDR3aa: CASSIPSGGTVGANVLTF

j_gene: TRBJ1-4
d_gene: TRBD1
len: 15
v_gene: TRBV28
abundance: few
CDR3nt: TGTGCCAGCAGTTCTCCGGGACAGCCTAATGAAAAACTGTTTTTT
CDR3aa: CASSSPGQPNEKLFF

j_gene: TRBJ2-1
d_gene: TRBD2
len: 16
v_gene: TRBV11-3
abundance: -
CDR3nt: TGTGCCAGCAGCCGGGGCGGGACTAGCGGATACAATGAGCAGTTCTTC
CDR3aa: CASSRGGTSGYNEQFF

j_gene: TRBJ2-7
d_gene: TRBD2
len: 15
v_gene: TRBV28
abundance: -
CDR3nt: TGTGCCAGCAGTTTGAGGGCTAGCGGGGATTACGAGCAGTACTTC
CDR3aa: CASSLRASGDYEQYF

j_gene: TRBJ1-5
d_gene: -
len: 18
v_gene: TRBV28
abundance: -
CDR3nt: TGTGCCAGCAGTTTACCACTGACGGGAATCAATAGCAATCAGCCCCAGCATTTT
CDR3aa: CASSLPLTGINSNQPQHF

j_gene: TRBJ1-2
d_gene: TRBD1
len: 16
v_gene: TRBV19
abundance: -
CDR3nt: TGTGCCAGTAGTCCTCGGACAGGCACAGAAACGAATGGCTACACCTTC
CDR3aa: CASSPRTGTETNGYTF

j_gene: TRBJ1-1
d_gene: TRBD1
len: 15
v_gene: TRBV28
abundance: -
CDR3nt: TGTGCCAGCAGTTTATTGGGACAGCGGAACACTGAAGCTTTCTTT
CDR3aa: CASSLLGQRNTEAFF

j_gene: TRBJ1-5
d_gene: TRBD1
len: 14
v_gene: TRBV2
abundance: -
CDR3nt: TGTGCCAGCAGTGACGGACAGGGGGCCCAGCCCCAGCATTTT
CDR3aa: CASSDGQGAQPQHF

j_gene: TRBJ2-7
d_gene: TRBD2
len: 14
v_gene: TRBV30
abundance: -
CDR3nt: TGTGCCTGGAGGTTAGCGGGAGGAACCTACGAGCAGTACTTC
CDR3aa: CAWRLAGGTYEQYF

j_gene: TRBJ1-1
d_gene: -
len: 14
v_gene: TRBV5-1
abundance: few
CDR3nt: TGCGCCAGCAGCCCTAGGCCCGGGGACACTGAAGCTTTCTTT
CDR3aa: CASSPRPGDTEAFF

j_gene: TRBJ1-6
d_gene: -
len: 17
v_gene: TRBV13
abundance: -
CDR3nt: TGTGCCAGCAGCTTAGAAACTGGAGGGGTGGGAAATTCACCCCTCCACTTT
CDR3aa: CASSLETGGVGNSPLHF

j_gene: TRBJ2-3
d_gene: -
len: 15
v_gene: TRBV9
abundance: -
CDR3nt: TGTGCCAGCAGCGTGACAGAGACTAGCACAGATACGCAGTATTTT
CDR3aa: CASSVTETSTDTQYF

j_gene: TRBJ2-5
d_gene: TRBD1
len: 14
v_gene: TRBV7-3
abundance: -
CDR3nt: TGTGCCAGCAGCCGTGGGACAGGGGAAGAGACCCAGTACTTC
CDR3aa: CASSRGTGEETQYF

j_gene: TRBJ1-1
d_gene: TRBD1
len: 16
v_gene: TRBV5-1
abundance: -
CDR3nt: TGCGCCAGCAGCTCCGGGACAGGGGGTTTGAACACTGAAGCTTTCTTT
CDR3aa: CASSSGTGGLNTEAFF

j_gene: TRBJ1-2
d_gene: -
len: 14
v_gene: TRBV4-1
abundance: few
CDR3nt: TGCGCCAGCAGCCAAGTTCCAGGGGACTATGGCTACACCTTC
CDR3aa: CASSQVPGDYGYTF

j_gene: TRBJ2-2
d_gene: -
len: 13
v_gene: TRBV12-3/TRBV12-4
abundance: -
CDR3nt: TGTGCCAGCAGTTACACATACACCGGGGAGCTGTTTTTT
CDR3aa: CASSYTYTGELFF

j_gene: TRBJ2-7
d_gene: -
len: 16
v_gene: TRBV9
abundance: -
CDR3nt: TGTGCCAGCAGCGTAGTCCCTGACGGGAGTTCTTACGAGCAGTACTTC
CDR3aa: CASSVVPDGSSYEQYF

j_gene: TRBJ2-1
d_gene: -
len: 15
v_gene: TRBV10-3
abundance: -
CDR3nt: TGTGCCATCAGTGAAAGAGAGACGGGGTACAATGAGCAGTTCTTC
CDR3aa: CAISERETGYNEQFF

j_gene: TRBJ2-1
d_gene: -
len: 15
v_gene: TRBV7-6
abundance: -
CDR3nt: TGTGCCAGCAGCCACGGGGGACTGACGAACAATGAGCAGTTCTTC
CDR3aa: CASSHGGLTNNEQFF

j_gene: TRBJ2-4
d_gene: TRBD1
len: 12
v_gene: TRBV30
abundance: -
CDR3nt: TGTGCCTGGACGGGACAGGGTCCAATTCAGTACTTC
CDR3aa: CAWTGQGPIQYF

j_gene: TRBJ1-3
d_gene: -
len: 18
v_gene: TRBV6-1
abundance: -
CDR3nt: TGTGCCAGCAGTGAATGGAGACACCCCAGGGGTTCTGGAAACACCATATATTTT
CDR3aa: CASSEWRHPRGSGNTIYF

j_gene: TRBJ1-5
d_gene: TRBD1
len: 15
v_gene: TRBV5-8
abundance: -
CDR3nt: TGTGCCAGCAGCTTGTTTGGGACAGGTGAACAGCCCCAGCATTTT
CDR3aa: CASSLFGTGEQPQHF